The 16 T cell receptor beta chains given below trace back to one sample, sequenced in a study of long-term antiretroviral therapy in people with HIV. With survey level as its setting, the immunoSEQ assay was v3.0. Generated by immunoSEQ multiplex PCR, the TCRdb table keeps only in-frame clones and is missing some. The table lists about 39,000 clones, around 85% of them singletons. Sequenced material: unsorted PBMCs, taken 3.1 years after starting antiretroviral therapy. Every receptor here comes from a woman between 50 and 59 years old with HIV.

The rearrangement joins TRBV13 to TRBJ2-7; perhaps TRBD1 as D (5 bases). The germline V and J ends were trimmed by 5 bases and 2 bases, with 10 bases remaining between them. This CDR3 has 13 residues. Germline-derived CDR1 and CDR2 are PRHDT and FYEKMQ (reference sequence). The CDR3 sequence is CASSRGPTYEQYF. Here the CDR3 DNA reads TGTGCCAGCAGCAGGGGCCCCACCTACGAGCAGTACTTC.

The chain has TRBV5-1 and TRBJ2-5; 9 nucleotides agree with TRBD2. V lost 5 bases, J lost 3 bases, and 11 bases stayed unmatched. The germline gives CDR1 SGHRS, CDR2 YFSETQ. CDR3 length: 16 amino acids. The CDR3 spells CASSLGIAGVEETQYF. The DNA of the CDR3 is TGCGCCAGCAGTCTGGGGATAGCGGGGGTTGAAGAGACCCAGTACTTC.

The CDR3 sequence is CASSGGLQETQYF. As DNA, the CDR3 is TGTGCCAGCAGCGGGGGCCTCCAAGAGACCCAGTACTTC. This chain links TRBV11-2 with TRBJ2-5, with D perhaps matching TRBD1 (6 bases). Germline lookup yields CDR1 SGHAT and CDR2 FQNNGV. The CDR3 has 13 residues. Trimming took off 5 bases at V and 1 base at J, with 8 bases between the two ends.

The CDR3 DNA follows: TGTGCCAGCATTCGGGGCGGGGGAGTAACAGAAGAAAAACTGTTTTTT. Protein: CASIRGGGVTEEKLFF. V and J are TRBV28 and TRBJ1-4; maybe TRBD1 (5 bases). This CDR3 spans 16 amino acids. V lost 7 bases and J lost 8, with 23 bases in between. CDR1 and CDR2 from the germline V gene are MDHEN and SYDVKM.

V usage is TRBV2 and J usage is TRBJ1-5; unclear D gene. Germline values: CDR1 SNHLY, CDR2 FYNNEI. V was cut by 2 bases and J by 1 base, with 9 bases left in between. The CDR3 contains 15 residues. Here the CDR3 reads CASSETGLSNQPQHF. The CDR3 nucleotides are TGTGCCAGCAGTGAAACCGGGTTGAGCAATCAGCCCCAGCATTTT.

This chain uses TRBV30 with TRBJ2-1, with unresolved D. The CDR3 is 11 residues long. The V and J ends lost 0 bases and 8 bases respectively, with 5 bases between them. Germline-derived CDR1 and CDR2 are GTSNPN and SVGIG (reference sequence). The CDR3, as DNA: TGTGCCTGGAGTGTACGGGATGAGCAGTTCTTC. It codes for CAWSVRDEQFF.

This chain links TRBV11-3 with TRBJ2-7; 9 nucleotides line up with TRBD2. The V gene's germline CDR1 is SGHNT and CDR2 YENEEA. Losses at the gene ends were 5 bases for V and 4 bases for J; bases not matched to a gene: 12. CDR3 length: 16 amino acids. CDR3 coding DNA: TGTGCCAGCAGCCAAGGGTCTGGCGGGGGGGCGTACGAGCAGTACTTC. The encoded protein is CASSQGSGGGAYEQYF. Together with reference TRBV11-3 and TRBJ2-7, the CDR3 gives the full variable domain: EAGVVQSPRYKIIEKKQPVAFWCNPISGHNTLYWYLQNLGQGPELLIRYENEEAVDDSQLPKDRFSAERLKGVDSTLKIQPAELGDSAVYLCASSQGSGGGAYEQYFGPGTRLTVT.

The V call is TRBV30, the J call TRBJ2-4; 11 bases fit TRBD2. V lost 6 bases to trimming and J lost 11 bases; unmatched junction nucleotides: 3. CDR1 and CDR2 from the germline V gene are GTSNPN and SVGIG (reference sequence). The CDR3 consists of 11 residues. The CDR3 protein is CACGTSGLQYF. CDR3 coding DNA: TGTGCCTGTGGGACTAGCGGTCTTCAGTACTTC.

The CDR3 coding sequence is TGTGCCAGCAGTTACTCGGTGACAGGGGGCCAGCCCCAGCATTTT. Translating it yields CASSYSVTGGQPQHF. The chain links TRBV6-5 to TRBJ1-5; 10 nucleotides agree with TRBD1. With 0 bases clipped from V and 7 bases from J, the junction kept 3 bases outside the gene matches. The CDR3 runs to 15 residues. Germline assignment: CDR1 MNHEY and CDR2 SVGAGI.

This clone was seen just once. The V and J genes are TRBV2 and TRBJ2-7, with 9 bases matching TRBD1. Losses at the gene ends were 7 bases for V and 2 bases for J; bases not matched to a gene: 6. This CDR3 has 14 amino acids. CDR1 SNHLY and CDR2 FYNNEI come from the germline V gene. The CDR3 region has the DNA TGTGCCAGCATCACCGGGACAGGGCCCTACGAGCAGTACTTC. As protein: CASITGTGPYEQYF.

This clone has only a few counts. The chain carries TRBV5-4 and TRBJ1-1; a possible D gene is TRBD1 (5 bases). CDR3 length: 13 amino acids. The germline CDR1 and CDR2 sequences are SGHNT and YYREEE (reference sequence). With 4 bases removed from V and 5 bases from J, the gap between germline ends came to 12 bases. For the CDR3, the DNA is TGTGCCAGCAGCCCGGGGGTGAGGACTGAAGCTTTCTTT. Amino acids: CASSPGVRTEAFF.

The sample holds a few counts of this clone. The V and J genes are TRBV7-3 and TRBJ2-1; no clear D gene. This CDR3 has 15 amino acids. Germline V gene lookup returns CDR1 SGHTA and CDR2 FQGTGA. The V gene lost 1 base and the J gene lost 0 bases, with 7 bases spanning the gap. CDR3 protein: CASSLIPSSYNEQFF. CDR3 DNA: TGTGCCAGCAGCTTAATCCCGAGCTCCTACAATGAGCAGTTCTTC.

This clone was seen more than once but under ten times. The V call is TRBV2, the J call TRBJ1-5; D is ambiguous. The length of the CDR3 is 15 residues. Germline assignment: CDR1 SNHLY and CDR2 FYNNEI. Trimming removed 1 base from V and 3 bases from J, with 10 bases in between. CDR3 residues: CASSEEPAHNQPQHF. The CDR3 nucleotides are TGTGCCAGCAGTGAAGAACCAGCTCACAATCAGCCCCAGCATTTT.

There are a few counts of this clone. The chain is built from TRBV7-9 and TRBJ1-3; D gene uncertain. This CDR3 spans 15 amino acids. Per the germline V gene, CDR1 is SEHNR and CDR2 is FQNEAQ (reference sequence). The V end was cut by 8 bases, the J end by 0 bases, with 14 bases between. This chain's CDR3 is CASGPNRFSGNTIYF. The CDR3 DNA sequence: TGTGCCAGCGGCCCCAACAGATTCTCTGGAAACACCATATATTTT.

This clone was picked up a small number of times. The chain combines TRBV4-3 with TRBJ1-6; TRBD1 matches at 10 bases. V was clipped by 4 bases and J by 8 bases; unmatched bases: 2. The CDR3 length is 14 residues. Germline loops: CDR1 LGHNA, CDR2 YSLEER. The CDR3 DNA is TGCGCCAGCAGCCGCGGACAGGGGGATTCACCCCTCCACTTT. Translated, it gives CASSRGQGDSPLHF.

This sequence joins TRBV10-3 and TRBJ1-4; TRBD1 might be the D (5 bases). Trimming pared 0 bases from V and 4 bases from J, leaving 15 bases between. The germline gives CDR1 ENHRY, CDR2 SYGVKD. The CDR3 is made up of 17 amino acids. The CDR3 sequence is CAISESRVAGGNEKLFF. The CDR3 DNA sequence: TGTGCCATCAGTGAGTCCAGGGTTGCGGGTGGTAATGAAAAACTGTTTTTT.